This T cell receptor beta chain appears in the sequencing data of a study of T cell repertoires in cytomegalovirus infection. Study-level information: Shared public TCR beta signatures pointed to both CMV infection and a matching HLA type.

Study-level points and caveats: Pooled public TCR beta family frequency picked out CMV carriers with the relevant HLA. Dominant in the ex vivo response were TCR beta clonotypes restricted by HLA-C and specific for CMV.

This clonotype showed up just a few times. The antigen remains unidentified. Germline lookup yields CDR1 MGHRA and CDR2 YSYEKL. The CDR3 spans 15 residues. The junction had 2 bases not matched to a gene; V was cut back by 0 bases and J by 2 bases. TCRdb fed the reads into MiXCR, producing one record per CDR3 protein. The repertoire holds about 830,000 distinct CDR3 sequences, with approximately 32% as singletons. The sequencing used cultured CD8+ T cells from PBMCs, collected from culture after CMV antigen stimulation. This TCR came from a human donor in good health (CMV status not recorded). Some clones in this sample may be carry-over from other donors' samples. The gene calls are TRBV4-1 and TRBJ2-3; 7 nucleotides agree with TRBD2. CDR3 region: CASSQEGGVTDTQYF. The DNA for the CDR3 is TGCGCCAGCAGCCAAGAGGGGGGGGTCACAGATACGCAGTATTTT.